This T cell receptor (beta chain) is from a study of blood T cell repertoires in COVID-19. Across the study: Sites across the United States, Italy and Spain contributed samples from acute and convalescent COVID-19. The analysed material was cDNA or gDNA that came from T cells, B-cell-depleted T cells, or PBMCs.

A word on this clone: Germline and junction disagree at one end, which may indicate a read error.

This CDR3 region has 17 residues. Per the germline V gene, CDR1 is LNHDA and CDR2 is SQIVND (reference sequence). Authors' processing steps: Cell counts per sample came from amplifying reference gene primers. The data were produced by immunoSEQ multiplex PCR, yet TCRdb's version contains in-frame clones alone and is incomplete. That table supplies the V and J calls and clone size; D and trimming were determined from the DNA. This table holds some 250,000 clones, around 93% found once. Participants reported their clinical history, and cohort assignment relied on those reports. Material for sequencing was PBMCs or T cells enriched from blood (not recorded which). This clonotype was sampled from a human donor in a cohort exposed to, infected with or recovered from COVID-19 (not recorded which). The donor label of this sample is uncertain. This chain joins TRBV19 and TRBJ2-2, with D possibly matching TRBD1 (6 bases). The CDR3 DNA reads as TGTGCCAGCAGTACTAGACCAGGGGCTAGAACGACCGGGGAGCTGTTTTTT. This gives the protein CASSTRPGARTTGELFF. The variable domain in full, completed from reference TRBV19 and TRBJ2-2, reads DGGITQSPKYLFRKEGQNVTLSCEQNLNHDAMYWYRQDPGQGLRLIYYSQIVNDFQKGDIAEGYSVSREKKESFPLTVTSAQKNPTAFYLCASSTRPGARTTGELFFGEGSRLTVL.